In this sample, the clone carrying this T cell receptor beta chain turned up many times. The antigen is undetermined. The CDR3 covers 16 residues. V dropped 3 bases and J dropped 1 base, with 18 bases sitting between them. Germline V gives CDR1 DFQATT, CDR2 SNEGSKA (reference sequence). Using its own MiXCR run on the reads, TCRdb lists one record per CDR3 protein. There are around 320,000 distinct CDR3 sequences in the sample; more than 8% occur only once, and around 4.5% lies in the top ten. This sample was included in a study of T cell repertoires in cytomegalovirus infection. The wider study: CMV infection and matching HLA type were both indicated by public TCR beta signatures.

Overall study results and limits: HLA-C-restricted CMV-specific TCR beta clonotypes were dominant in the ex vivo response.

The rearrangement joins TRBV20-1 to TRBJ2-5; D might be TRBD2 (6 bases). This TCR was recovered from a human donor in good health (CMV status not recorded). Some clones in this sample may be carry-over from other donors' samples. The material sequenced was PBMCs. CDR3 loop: CSARSIAGGSQETQYF. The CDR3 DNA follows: TGCAGTGCTAGGTCGATCGCCGGAGGGAGCCAAGAGACCCAGTACTTC.